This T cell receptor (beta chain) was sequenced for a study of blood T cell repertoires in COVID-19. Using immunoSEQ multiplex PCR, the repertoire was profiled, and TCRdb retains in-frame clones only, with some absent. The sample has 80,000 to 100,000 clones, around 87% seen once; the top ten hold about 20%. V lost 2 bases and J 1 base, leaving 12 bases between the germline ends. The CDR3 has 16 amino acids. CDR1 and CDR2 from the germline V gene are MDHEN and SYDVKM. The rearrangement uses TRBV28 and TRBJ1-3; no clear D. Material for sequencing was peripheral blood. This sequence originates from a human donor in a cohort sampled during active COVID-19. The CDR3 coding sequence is TGTGCCAGCAGTTTAGGTTCCCGGTCTTCTGGAAACACCATATATTTT. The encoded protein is CASSLGSRSSGNTIYF.